These 10 T cell receptor beta chains share one sample of origin, sequenced in a study of blood T cells in healthy people across ages. A second PCR of roughly 7 to 11 cycles used a sample-barcoded 5' primer and a J-beta primer mix. TCRdb reanalysed the 5' RACE reads using MiXCR and keeps one entry per CDR3 protein. The sample records about 580,000 distinct CDR3 sequences, less than 60% being singletons. The sequenced sample was blood. Receptors originate from a man at least 80 years old in good health.

J is TRBJ2-1 and V is TRBV7-9; D gene uncertain. Trimming stripped 0 bases from V and 6 bases from J, with 9 bases between. This CDR3 spans 14 amino acids. Germline V lookup: CDR1 SEHNR, CDR2 FQNEAQ (reference sequence). Here the CDR3 DNA reads TGTGCCAGCAGCTTAGCGGATAACAGCAATGAGCAGTTCTTC. The encoded protein is CASSLADNSNEQFF.

V and J are TRBV20-1 and TRBJ2-1; 9 bases match TRBD2. The CDR3 extends over 18 amino acids. V dropped 4 bases and J dropped 8; count of bases not matched to a gene: 21. The germline V gene encodes CDR1 DFQATT and CDR2 SNEGSKA (reference sequence). The CDR3 loop is CSAISGTSLLLSQDEQFF. Written as DNA, the CDR3 is TGCAGTGCTATTTCCGGGACTAGCCTTCTTCTAAGTCAGGATGAGCAGTTCTTC.

This rearrangement joins TRBV6-5 to TRBJ2-3; 8 positions agree with TRBD1. Unmatched junction bases numbered 8, after V lost 5 bases and J lost 4 bases. This CDR3 contains 15 residues. Germline V CDR1 and CDR2: MNHEY, SVGAGI. CDR3 sequence reads: CASSIDRGRSDTQYF. CDR3 DNA sequence: TGTGCCAGCAGTATCGACAGGGGAAGGTCAGATACGCAGTATTTT.

A remark on this clonotype: One base away lies a much larger clone, so this may be a sequencing read error. This chain uses TRBV11-3 with TRBJ2-1, with TRBD1 as a possible D gene (7 bases). CDR1 is SGHNT and CDR2 is YENEEA in the germline V gene. CDR3 length: 14 amino acids. Between the trimmed V and J ends, which lost 5 bases and 6 bases, there was a span of 14 bases. The DNA of the CDR3 is TGTGCCAGCAGCGCGGGGACAGTTGGCAATGAGCAGTTCTTC. Protein sequence: CASSAGTVGNEQFF.

The CDR3 DNA reads TGTGCCAGCAGACTCGAGGGATCGGCCAAAAACATTCAGTACTTC. Translation gives CASRLEGSAKNIQYF. This chain connects TRBV6-6 to TRBJ2-4; D is perhaps TRBD2 (5 bases). CDR3 length equals 15 residues. Per the germline V gene, CDR1 is MNHNY and CDR2 is SVGAGI (reference sequence). With 6 bases removed from V and 1 base from J, the gap between germline ends came to 13 bases.

This clonotype has a handful of counts. This chain joins TRBV5-1 and TRBJ2-5; 10 bases line up with TRBD2. With 6 bases clipped from V and 5 bases from J, the junction kept 7 bases outside the gene matches. This CDR3 contains 14 residues. Germline loops: CDR1 SGHRS, CDR2 YFSETQ. CDR3 sequence (DNA): TGCGCCAGCAACCTAGCGGGGGATGGGGAGACCCAGTACTTC. Residues: CASNLAGDGETQYF. Complete variable domain (other parts from reference TRBV5-1 and TRBJ2-5): KAGVTQTPRYLIKTRGQQVTLSCSPISGHRSVSWYQQTPGQGLQFLFEYFSETQRNKGNFPGRFSGRQFSNSRSEMNVSTLELGDSALYLCASNLAGDGETQYFGPGTRLLVL.

The chain carries TRBV3-1 and TRBJ1-1; no definite D call. This CDR3 contains 15 residues. The germline V gene has CDR1 LGHDT and CDR2 YNNKEL (reference sequence). V dropped 0 bases and J dropped 3 bases, with 11 bases sitting between them. CDR3 DNA: TGTGCCAGCAGCCAAGAGGGCGGCGGGGACACTGAAGCTTTCTTT. Translating it yields CASSQEGGGDTEAFF.

This clonotype was picked up many times. This chain links TRBV4-3 with TRBJ2-3; D is unresolved. Trimming took 0 bases from V and 0 from J, leaving 10 bases between them. The CDR3 length is 16 residues. Germline CDR1 is LGHNA and CDR2 is YSLEER. CDR3 loop: CASSQDRLTSTDTQYF. In nucleotides, the CDR3 is TGCGCCAGCAGCCAAGATCGCTTAACTAGCACAGATACGCAGTATTTT.

Comments on this clonotype: At one end the junction does not follow the germline gene, possibly because of a read error. The rearrangement uses TRBV20-1 and TRBJ2-1; 10 bases line up with TRBD2. The CDR3 consists of 18 residues. The germline V gene encodes CDR1 DFQATT and CDR2 SNEGSKA (reference sequence). Here the CDR3 DNA reads TGCAGTGTTAGAGACCTAGCGGGAGTGACGAGCTCTTACAATGAGCAGTTCTTC. Residues: CSVRDLAGVTSSYNEQFF.

DNA for the CDR3: TGCGCCAGCAGCCAGGGGTTCGGCTATGGCTACACCTTC. This translates into CASSQGFGYGYTF. The rearrangement uses TRBV4-1 and TRBJ1-2; D gene ambiguous. The ends were cut back, 3 bases at V and 4 bases at J, with 9 bases in the middle. The length of the CDR3 is 13 residues. Germline CDR1 reads MGHRA; CDR2 reads YSYEKL.